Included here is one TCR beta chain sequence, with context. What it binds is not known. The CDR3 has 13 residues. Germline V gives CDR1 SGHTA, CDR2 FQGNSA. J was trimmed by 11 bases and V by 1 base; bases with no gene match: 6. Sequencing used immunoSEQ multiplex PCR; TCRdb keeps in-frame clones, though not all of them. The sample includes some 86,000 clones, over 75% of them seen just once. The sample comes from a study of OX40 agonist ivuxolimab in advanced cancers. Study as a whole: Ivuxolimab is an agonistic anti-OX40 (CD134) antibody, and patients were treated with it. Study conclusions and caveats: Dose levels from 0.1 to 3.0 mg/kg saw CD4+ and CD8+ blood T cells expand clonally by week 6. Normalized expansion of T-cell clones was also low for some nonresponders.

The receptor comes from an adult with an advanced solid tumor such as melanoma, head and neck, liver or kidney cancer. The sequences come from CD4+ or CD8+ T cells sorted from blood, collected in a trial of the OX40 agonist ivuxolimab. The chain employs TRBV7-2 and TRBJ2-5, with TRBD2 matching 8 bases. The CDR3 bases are TGTGCCAGCAGCTTAGGTGACGGGGGGGAGCAGTACTTC. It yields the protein CASSLGDGGEQYF.